This TCR beta chain was identified in a study of CD8 T cells in Susac syndrome. Whole-study context: Treatment at blood withdrawal was none, corticosteroids, or intravenous immunoglobulin alone in Susac syndrome patients.

The RNA, roughly 0.5 to 1 ug, was put through reverse transcription using random hexamers. TCRdb re-called the immunoSEQ multiplex PCR reads through MiXCR, storing one row per CDR3 protein. The top ten hold roughly 0.08% of the sample, which has 140,000 to 150,000 distinct CDR3 sequences, around 95% seen once. Germline V gene lookup returns CDR1 SNHLY and CDR2 FYNNEI. With 6 bases removed from V and 1 base from J, the gap between germline ends came to 12 bases. There are 14 residues in the CDR3. Sequenced material: CD4+ T cells from PBMCs. The receptor was derived from a human donor with Susac syndrome. The chain employs TRBV2 and TRBJ2-5; perhaps TRBD1 as D (6 bases). CDR3 sequence (DNA): TGTGCCAGCAGGCAAGGACAGATCCAAGAGACCCAGTACTTC. Translating it yields CASRQGQIQETQYF.